Within the sample, the clone carrying this TCR beta chain is medium-sized. The repertoire was sequenced with immunoSEQ multiplex PCR; TCRdb's copy has only in-frame clones and lacks some. The table has approximately 10,000 clones, approximately 70% seen once. This sample is drawn from a study of T cells in tumors after PD-1 blockade. Germline CDR1 and CDR2: SGHRS and YFSETQ. This CDR3 contains 18 residues. Trimming removed 4 bases at V and 0 bases at J, with 17 bases between. The sequencing here drew on tumor tissue, taken after anti-PD-1 treatment. This sequence originates from a human donor with basal cell carcinoma. The chain couples TRBV5-1 to TRBJ1-6; possibly TRBD1 for D (5 bases). This CDR3 is CASSPTGYRRSYNSPLHF. DNA of the CDR3: TGCGCCAGCAGCCCAACAGGCTACCGACGCTCCTATAATTCACCCCTCCACTTT.